This TCR beta chain was retrieved from a study of T-cell memory formation after mild COVID-19. On the study more broadly: Largely, the TCR clusters proved donor specific.

The ends lost 3 bases at V and 4 bases at J; junction bases unmatched: 8. This CDR3 spans 15 amino acids. Germline CDR1 is SGHRS and CDR2 is YFSETQ. Study findings and constraints: Nothing showed for sure that second-wave clones peaking on day 37 were SARS-CoV-2 specific. While clones contracting from day 15 to 85 were balanced between CD4 and CD8, later expanders leaned CD4+.

TCRdb re-analysed the 5' RACE reads in MiXCR, keeping a single row per CDR3 protein. The sample gives roughly 380,000 distinct CDR3 sequences, 25% to 30% of which show up once; about 13% is in the top ten. Comment on this clonotype: Its antigen remains unidentified.

The specimen sequenced was PBMCs or a T cell subset sorted from them (not recorded which). The V call is TRBV5-1, the J call TRBJ1-1; TRBD1 aligns across 8 bases. This receptor was taken from an adult woman who had mild COVID-19 (a few samples of this study predate the infection). Cell type and time point are not known. In DNA form, the CDR3 reads TGCGCCAGCAGCTCAGGCGACAGGGGAAGCACTGAAGCTTTCTTT. It encodes CASSSGDRGSTEAFF.